These 14 T cell receptor beta chains came from one sample sequenced in a study of human T cells and chemical hapten exposure. Described time point: pre-sensitization, week 0. Treatment of the sample: therapeutic diphenylcyclopropenone sensitization with weekly scalp DPC. In TCRdb, the RACE reads were re-called with MiXCR into one record per CDR3 protein. The sample records about 80,000 distinct CDR3 sequences, around 15% being singletons. The sample here was whole blood, taken in connection with sensitization to the hapten diphenylcyclopropenone (DPC). All receptors derive from a woman aged 50 to 65 with alopecia areata. Some clones in this sample may be carry-over from other donors' samples.

In this sample, this clonotype turned up a few times. The J gene is TRBJ1-6, the V gene TRBV28, with D tentatively TRBD1 (5 bases). This CDR3 has 15 amino acids. Trimming removed 6 bases from V and 0 bases from J, with 9 bases in between. CDR1 and CDR2 from the germline V gene are MDHEN and SYDVKM. Here the CDR3 reads CASRRGFSYNSPLHF. The CDR3 region has the DNA TGTGCCAGCAGAAGGGGCTTCTCCTATAATTCACCCCTCCACTTT. The entire variable domain, with the rest obtained from reference TRBV28 and TRBJ1-6, is as follows: DVKVTQSSRYLVKRTGEKVFLECVQDMDHENMFWYRQDPGLGLRLIYFSYDVKMKEKGDIPEGYSVSREKKERFSLILESASTNQTSMYLCASRRGFSYNSPLHFGNGTRLTVT.

The chain uses TRBV10-3 and TRBJ2-1; 9 nucleotides align to TRBD1. The CDR3 loop spans 15 amino acids. Germline V gene data show CDR1 as ENHRY and CDR2 as SYGVKD. V lost 3 bases, J lost 4 bases, and 4 bases stayed unmatched. In nucleotides, the CDR3 is TGTGCCATCAGTGATCGACAGGGGGGGTACAATGAGCAGTTCTTC. It translates to CAISDRQGGYNEQFF.

The J gene is TRBJ2-7, the V gene TRBV11-2; D unclear. CDR3 length: 12 residues. V lost 1 base, J lost 7 bases, and 8 bases lay in between. The V gene's germline CDR1 is SGHAT and CDR2 FQNNGV. The CDR3 nucleotides are TGTGCCAGCAGCTTAGCTCCAAGTGAGCAGTACTTC. Its protein is CASSLAPSEQYF.

The gene calls are TRBV7-2 and TRBJ2-7; 10 positions agree with TRBD2. The CDR3 spans 14 residues. V shed 5 bases and J 6 bases; nucleotides not matched to a gene: 7. Germline CDR1 is SGHTA and CDR2 is FQGNSA. In DNA form, the CDR3 reads TGTGCCAGCAGCCGAAGAGCGGGAGGGGGCGAGCAGTACTTC. It codes for CASSRRAGGGEQYF.

V is TRBV5-1 and J is TRBJ2-1; 7 bases align to TRBD2. The germline CDR1 and CDR2 sequences are SGHRS and YFSETQ. This CDR3 spans 16 amino acids. V dropped 3 bases and J dropped 0; count of bases not matched to a gene: 6. The CDR3 sequence is CASSYELAPSYNEQFF. The DNA of the CDR3 is TGCGCCAGCAGCTACGAACTAGCGCCCTCCTACAATGAGCAGTTCTTC. Using reference TRBV5-1 and TRBJ2-1 for the parts outside the CDR3, the full variable domain is KAGVTQTPRYLIKTRGQQVTLSCSPISGHRSVSWYQQTPGQGLQFLFEYFSETQRNKGNFPGRFSGRQFSNSRSEMNVSTLELGDSALYLCASSYELAPSYNEQFFGPGTRLTVL.

This clonotype was recorded a few times. V and J are TRBV18 and TRBJ2-3; no clear D gene. The CDR3 is made up of 13 amino acids. Germline assignment: CDR1 KGHSH and CDR2 LQKENI. V was shortened by 3 bases and J by 4 bases, with 8 bases between the two germline ends. CDR3 sequence reads: CASSPQRSDTQYF. The CDR3 DNA reads as TGTGCCAGCTCACCGCAGCGATCAGATACGCAGTATTTT.

The V gene is TRBV7-8, the J gene TRBJ2-1; TRBD2 is a possible D gene (6 bases). V was pared by 2 bases and J by 10 bases, with 15 bases between. This CDR3 is 14 amino acids long. CDR1 SGHVS and CDR2 FQNEAQ come from the germline V gene. CDR3 residues: CASSLLLAGKEQFF. The DNA for the CDR3 is TGTGCCAGCAGCTTATTACTAGCAGGCAAGGAGCAGTTCTTC. Combining the CDR3 with reference TRBV7-8 and TRBJ2-1 gives the whole variable domain GAGVSQSPRYKVAKRGQDVALRCDPISGHVSLFWYQQALGQGPEFLTYFQNEAQLDKSGLPSDRFFAERPEGSVSTLKIQRTQQEDSAVYLCASSLLLAGKEQFFGPGTRLTVL.

V and J are TRBV5-4 and TRBJ1-2; D call uncertain. Trimming shortened V by 2 bases and J by 6 bases, and 8 bases separated the two germline ends. The CDR3 length is 12 residues. Germline V gene sequence: CDR1 SGHNT, CDR2 YYREEE (reference sequence). The DNA for the CDR3 is TGTGCCAGCAGCTTTGGGGTCGATGGCTACACCTTC. Residues: CASSFGVDGYTF.

This clonotype was counted a few times. The CDR3 sequence is CIGRVNTEAFF. For the CDR3, the DNA is TGCATCGGACGGGTGAACACTGAAGCTTTCTTT. This chain connects TRBV29-1 to TRBJ1-1; D is undetermined. The CDR3 totals 11 residues. Germline-derived CDR1 and CDR2 are SQVTM and ANQGSEA. Combining the CDR3 with reference TRBV29-1 and TRBJ1-1 gives the whole variable domain SAVISQKPSRDICQRGTSLTIQCQVDSQVTMMFWYRQQPGQSLTLIATANQGSEATYESGFVIDKFPISRPNLTFSTLTVSNMSPEDSSIYLCIGRVNTEAFFGQGTRLTVV.

This clonotype turned up a few times. This rearrangement joins TRBV7-2 to TRBJ1-2; D perhaps matches TRBD1 (6 bases). The germline CDR1 and CDR2 sequences are SGHTA and FQGNSA. The CDR3 spans 16 residues. V was clipped by 1 base and J by 0 bases, with 12 bases between them. The CDR3 sequence is CASSLVPQGANYGYTF. In nucleotides, the CDR3 is TGTGCCAGCAGCTTAGTCCCACAGGGAGCTAACTATGGCTACACCTTC.

There are many counts of this clonotype. The chain uses TRBV5-1 and TRBJ1-2; no definite D call. This CDR3 is built from 14 residues. V lost 1 base, J lost 3 bases, and 10 bases lay in between. Germline loops: CDR1 SGHRS, CDR2 YFSETQ. The DNA for the CDR3 is TGCGCCAGCAGCTTGAAAACGGAACACTATGGCTACACCTTC. Translation gives CASSLKTEHYGYTF.

This clonotype was seen a few times. The rearrangement joins TRBV3-1 to TRBJ1-1, with TRBD1 matching over 8 bases. The CDR3 is 14 residues long. Germline V gives CDR1 LGHDT, CDR2 YNNKEL (reference sequence). Trimming removed 5 bases from V and 4 bases from J; junction bases left unmatched: 6. CDR3 DNA sequence: TGTGCCAGCAGCTTCAGGGGGCAAGGCACTGAAGCTTTCTTT. This codes for CASSFRGQGTEAFF.

The rearrangement joins TRBV14 to TRBJ2-3, with D possibly matching TRBD2 (5 bases). The CDR3 is made up of 15 amino acids. Germline V lookup: CDR1 SGHDN, CDR2 FVKESK. V gave up 7 bases and J gave up 2 bases, with 16 bases separating them. The CDR3 loop reads CASTRYGRPTDTQYF. The CDR3 DNA reads as TGTGCCAGCACCCGATATGGGAGACCCACAGATACGCAGTATTTT.

The chain combines TRBV29-1 with TRBJ2-4; tentatively, D is TRBD1 (5 bases). Germline CDR1 SQVTM, CDR2 ANQGSEA. Trimming removed 4 bases at V and 4 bases at J, with 17 bases between. This CDR3 region has 15 residues. DNA of the CDR3: TGCAGCGTTGGACAGATTTGGGATGAAAAAAACATTCAGTACTTC. Translation gives CSVGQIWDEKNIQYF.